This T cell receptor beta chain was captured by sequencing in a study of blood T cell repertoires in COVID-19. The data were produced by immunoSEQ multiplex PCR, yet TCRdb's version contains in-frame clones alone and is incomplete. This table holds 350,000 to 400,000 clones, about nine tenths found once. The CDR3 runs to 15 residues. Per germline, CDR1 SGHTA and CDR2 FQGNSA. The V and J ends lost 5 bases and 9 bases, in that order; junction bases with no gene match: 11. The cohort comprised adults aged 18 to 89 years residing in approximately 25 US areas. Donors were grouped by their self-reported clinical history.

Source material: PBMCs or T cells enriched from blood (not recorded which). The sequence was collected from a woman between 35 and 50 years old who had been exposed to COVID-19. The chain joins TRBV7-2 to TRBJ2-3; TRBD2 matches at 10 bases. CDR3 residues: CASSRTSGGARTQYF. CDR3 sequence (DNA): TGTGCCAGCAGCCGCACCAGCGGGGGGGCGCGGACGCAGTATTTT.